This T cell receptor (beta chain) was profiled in a study of cytomegalovirus exposure and HLA in healthy donors (dated by TCRdb to about 2017). For the wider study: In an earlier analysis of under 750 of the donors, 276 Gb of sequence data and 95 million to 130 million unique TCR beta sequences from about 179 million T cells were reported. Alongside the repertoire data, information on donor age, sex, ethnicity and CMV serostatus was compiled. The number of typed donors differed by locus: about 620-630 for A, B, C, DRB1 and DQB1; 522 for DQA1; 606 for DPA1; and about 470 for DPB1. Along with the roughly 710-subject first cohort, a separate validation cohort of over a hundred different subjects was used. Roughly 5 DR-DQ haplotypes were handled as single units for association and clustering, since linkage in the cohort was strong. About 300 gigabases of sequencing data and around 87 million unique TCR sequences were included in an early release covering 500 to 750 HLA-typed donors. On average, around 240,000 unique TCR beta nucleotide sequences were sequenced per donor among about 400 genotyped donors of the cohort, with around 19% of those sequences being non-productive. A later genetic analysis took genome-wide SNP genotypes for about 65% of the 666 donors and used that subset as a discovery cohort. In an earlier analysis of a few hundred of the donors, high-throughput TCR beta sequencing was used to judge whether each TCR beta V gene segment behaved as functional or pseudogenic. A later analysis re-analyzed previously published TCR beta repertoires from 600 to 850 donors and added high-resolution HLA genotyping to study TCR occurrence patterns. Using immunosequencing, the study profiled T cell repertoires from 500 to 800 subjects and related those repertoires to cytomegalovirus serostatus. The genetic ancestry cluster associated with self-reported Caucasian donors included roughly 84% of the 398 genotyped donors. Every discovery cohort repertoire had been produced on one sequencing platform. To predict cytomegalovirus infection status, the study combined high-throughput TCR immunosequencing, statistical association of individual TCRs with disease status, and machine learning. Rather than using new phenotypic data, the later analysis identified candidate immune exposures from TCR beta sequences and from how often those sequences occurred across donors. The study aimed to test whether signatures of past pathogen exposure could be identified by cataloging public T cell receptors. Class I and class II HLA loci were covered by the typing at four-digit resolution. Broader findings and caveats from the paper: For the cohort, immune exposure information was limited to CMV serostatus. Linkage disequilibrium might explain the correlated functional status among segregating V segments, but an unknown experimental factor could not be ruled out. The authors suggested that the approach could potentially be generalized to other disease states and immunological phenotypes. A further reported finding was that TCR beta sequences accurately predicted the HLA-A and HLA-B alleles for most subjects in the first cohort. V-gene and J-gene trimming of TCR beta chains was associated with a missense DCLRE1C variant in a later genetic analysis, and the association was replicated in an independent cohort. In a later analysis, some 17,000 TCR beta sequences were associated with specific HLA alleles at a false discovery rate of 0.05. Most TCR sequences were observed very rarely across donors, whereas some public TCRs were present in many individuals. The earlier analysis of some 560 of the donors excluded about 16 rarely observed V segments, including chromosome 9 orphons, because counts were too low. Some IMGT-functional V segments, including TRBV6-2 and TRBV6-3, could not be told apart with the 87-base-pair reads, so those segments were excluded. In a later analysis, HLA-associated TCR beta chains showed more clonal expansion and lower generation probabilities than non-associated chains that were equally common. Compared with the roughly 670-donor mean, donors in an Asian-associated ancestry cluster had fewer N-insertions in productive TCRs, according to a later genetic analysis. Most CMV-associated TCR beta chains appeared to be HLA-restricted in a later analysis, and the HLA associations seemed to be driven largely by CMV exposure. According to a later analysis, parvovirus B19, influenza, CMV and Epstein-Barr virus appeared linked to several top co-occurrence clusters. HLA typing was unavailable for some donors at each locus, so association tests used only the typed subset. In this cohort, only TCR beta chains were sequenced, and detectable features were limited by the absence of alpha or paired-chain data. A few of the identified cytomegalovirus-associated TCR beta chains were confirmed in vitro to be specific for cytomegalovirus antigens. A later analysis found that TCR association rates varied across HLA loci, with DRB1 alleles showing the most associated TCRs and HLA-C alleles the fewest. A cluster of highly shared sequence variants was judged likely to represent a technical artifact of the sequencing pipeline. The study gave a list of about 170 TCR beta chains associated with cytomegalovirus. The classifier was reported to diagnose cytomegalovirus status with high specificity and sensitivity in both the original and validation cohorts. Roughly uniform sequencing depth across donors was assumed in presence/absence analyses, although this assumption may not hold. Broadly in line with IMGT annotations, most TCR beta V segments showed up in productive rearrangements about 90% or about 30% of the time in an earlier analysis of 450 to 750 of the donors. When HLA alleles, especially DR and DQ, strongly co-occurred, attributing TCR associations to individual alleles was difficult.

A word on this clone: This receptor's antigen is unknown. Per-base quality was not reported, and no clone a single base away is much larger than it.

V is pared back by 7 bases and J by 7 bases, with 13 bases lying between the germline termini. The germline V gene provides CDR1 SQVTM and CDR2 ANQGSEA. The CDR3 sequence holds 11 residues, the cysteine and phenylalanine included. Only CDR3 DNA remains: 33 bases, in frame from the first base. The cohort was made up of 666 healthy bone marrow donors. At the time of sampling, all cohort members were nominally healthy, though unrecorded immune exposures were likely present. The donor was CMV seronegative and belonged to the group of approximately 320 seronegative cohort members. Every donor gave a peripheral blood sample, and the peripheral blood mononuclear cells from that sample were used for TCR beta sequencing. The Qiagen DNeasy Blood Extraction Kit was used to extract genomic DNA from the blood cell samples. Libraries were constructed by the immunoSEQ multiplex PCR assay. A mixture of 60 forward primers for TCR Vbeta segments and 13 reverse primers for TCR Jbeta segments was used in the multiplex PCR. A multiplex PCR assay on genomic DNA amplified the CDR3 region of rearranged TCR beta genes. On the Illumina HiSeq System, the amplified TCR beta libraries were sequenced as 87-base-pair reads. As for the original processing: Across the 670 or so repertoires, a later analysis counted tens of millions of unique TCR beta chains, around 11 million of which were shared by at least two donors. Raw reads were error-corrected and collapsed into unique sequences with a nearest-neighbor algorithm that merged closely related sequences to remove PCR and sequencing errors. Alignment of CDR3 sequences to IMGT reference sequences was used to assign V, D and J gene segments. For a sequence to be retained, a match of at least six nucleotides to both a V gene segment and a J gene segment was required. Rearrangements were called productive when the CDR3 lacked stop codons and stayed in frame with V and J; all others were non-productive. Following IMGT convention, CDR3 was defined as the stretch from the second conserved V-encoded cysteine up to the conserved J-encoded phenylalanine. The earlier analysis of 500 to 750 of the donors excluded any sequence lacking an unambiguous match to a single V gene segment. An earlier analysis of several hundred of the donors classified V segments as functional when productive rearrangements were above 56.7% and as segregating when the standard deviation between donors was above 5%. To diagnose cytomegalovirus status from the catalog of TCR beta chain sequences, a statistical classification framework was built. A later analysis assigned V and J genes by comparing TCR nucleotide sequences with IMGT/GENE-DB human TR gene sequences. The TCRdist pipeline was used in a later analysis to assign CDR3 sequences and most-parsimonious VDJ recombination scenarios. In a later analysis, every TCR beta chain was defined by the combination of its CDR3 amino acid sequence and its V-gene family, and reads without a unique V-gene family were dropped. In a later analysis, fewer than 650 highly shared, low-generation-probability nucleotide sequences were removed to address suspected cross-contamination and a sequencing artifact. A later analysis calculated a clonal expansion index for each public chain from normalized within-repertoire ranks of inferred template counts. Generation probabilities in a later analysis came from a VDJ recombination model fitted to out-of-frame rearrangements, and those results were checked against IGoR. A later analysis scored TCR-TCR, TCR-HLA and TCR-CMV co-occurrence with hypergeometric tests, applying a repertoire-size bias correction to TCR pairs. In a later analysis, false discovery rates were estimated by permuting HLA or CMV assignments 20 times. In a later analysis, co-occurring TCRs were grouped using DBSCAN, and TCRdist sequence similarity was added for clustering within HLA-allele-positive subsets. For co-occurrence clustering, repertoires with fewer than 30,000 or more than 120,000 public chains were excluded, along with roughly 5 repertoires with anomalous nucleotide sharing. Held by TCRdb, this immuneACCESS table contains in-frame sequences only and omits some clones. Under half of the omission traces to an unresolved V gene where checked; the cause of the rest is unknown. V, J and clone size reflect that table, while D and trimming were determined from the DNA. The sample table shows about 160,000 clones, and around 64% are seen once. The ten largest clonotypes hold approximately 3% of the sample.

The rearranged segments are TRBV29-1 and TRBJ1-1; a weak D assignment points to TRBD1 (5 bases agree). This clonotype originated in a woman under 40 in good health and CMV-seronegative. The sample was PBMCs. The sequence in DNA is TGCAGCGCTGAGGGGCCCGTTGAAGCTTTCTTT. It encodes CSAEGPVEAFF.